This T cell receptor beta chain appears in the sequencing data of a study of HIV-infected children after antiretroviral therapy interruption. Study details: EBV and CMV exposure was recorded in most children.

This clonotype was seen many times. The treatment here: PENTA 11 planned treatment interruption arm or continuous ART arm. The CDR3 loop spans 15 amino acids. Trimming stripped 3 bases from V and 2 bases from J, with 15 bases between. Germline V gene sequence: CDR1 SGDLS, CDR2 YYNGEE. A 3' RACE protocol on RNA, with unique molecular identifiers, produced the TCR library. From the 3' RACE reads, TCRdb called clonotypes with MiXCR, one entry per CDR3 protein. The sample holds approximately 95,000 distinct CDR3 sequences; roughly 6.4% are singletons and the top ten take around 1.1%. This specimen consisted of CD45RA+ CD4+ T cells from PBMCs, pooled from several time points, obtained from a donor given antiretroviral therapy, either interrupted or continuous. Subset meaning: naive CD4+ CD45RA+ CD45RO- T cells. The clonotype originates from a pool of human donors with HIV. This chain uses TRBV9 with TRBJ2-7; D might be TRBD2 (5 bases). The CDR3: CASSAKDLGTYEQYF. The CDR3 bases are TGTGCCAGCAGCGCGAAGGACTTGGGGACCTACGAGCAGTACTTC.